The present T cell receptor beta chain was sequenced within a study of shared clonotypes between healthy human individuals. V shed 5 bases, J shed 2 bases, and the junction held 3 bases outside the gene matches. Germline-derived CDR1 and CDR2 are SGHAT and FQNNGV. The CDR3 extends over 14 amino acids. The data were produced by immunoSEQ multiplex PCR, yet TCRdb's version contains in-frame clones alone and is incomplete. There are about 2 million clones in the sample; about 95% occur only once, and more than 0.95% lies in the top ten. Details on this clone: The sample has other DNA sequences that encode this CDR3 too.

CD45RO-negative CD8 cells positively selected for CCR7 made up the naive population, which excluded terminally differentiated effector memory CD45RA+ cells. J is TRBJ2-7 and V is TRBV11-2; TRBD1 matches 10 bases. This receptor was taken from a man younger than 30 in good health. Specimen: naive CD8+ T cells sorted from blood. The CDR3, as DNA: TGTGCCAGCAGCGCAGGGACAGGGGCCTACGAGCAGTACTTC. It yields the protein CASSAGTGAYEQYF.